This T cell receptor (beta chain) was captured in a study of cytomegalovirus exposure and HLA in healthy donors (dated by TCRdb to about 2017). Notes on the research overall: In an earlier analysis of 550 to 750 of the donors, 276 Gb of sequence data and 120 million or so unique TCR beta sequences from about 180 million T cells were reported. Of the 300 to 500 genotyped donors, roughly 80% were placed in the genetic ancestry cluster associated with self-reported Caucasian donors. Typing coverage differed by locus: A, B, C, DRB1 and DQB1 were typed in about 629-630 donors, DQA1 in around 500, DPA1 in 600 to 610, and DPB1 in roughly 470. About 320 gigabases of sequencing data and tens of millions of unique TCR sequences were included in an early release covering about 700 HLA-typed donors. Donor age, sex, ethnicity and CMV serostatus were compiled together with the repertoire data. All discovery cohort repertoires had been generated on a single sequencing platform. A later genetic analysis used genome-wide SNP genotypes for about 65% of the roughly 700 donors, treating that subset as a discovery cohort. An earlier analysis of around 580 of the donors used high-throughput TCR beta sequencing to judge whether each TCR beta V gene segment behaved as functional or pseudogenic. The study profiled the T cell repertoires of 500 to 800 subjects by immunosequencing and related them to cytomegalovirus serostatus. Rather than using new phenotypic data, the later analysis identified candidate immune exposures from TCR beta sequences and from how often those sequences occurred across donors. Along with the approximately 620-subject first cohort, a separate validation cohort of around 110 different subjects was used. The study was designed to test whether signatures of past pathogen exposure could be identified by cataloging public T cell receptors. Four to six DR-DQ haplotypes were handled as single units for association and clustering, since linkage in the cohort was strong. The study combined high-throughput TCR immunosequencing, statistical association of individual TCRs with disease status, and machine learning to predict cytomegalovirus infection status. Among under 450 genotyped donors of the cohort, an average of about 240,000 unique TCR beta nucleotide sequences were sequenced per donor, about a sixth of them non-productive. A later analysis re-examined previously published TCR beta repertoires from about 700 donors and added high-resolution HLA genotyping to investigate patterns of TCR occurrence. HLA typing covered class I and class II loci at four-digit resolution. The paper's findings and limits, for the study overall: In an earlier analysis of some 500 of the donors, most TCR beta V segments appeared in productive rearrangements about 90% or about 30% of the time, broadly matching IMGT annotations. Because counts were too low, roughly 17 rarely observed V segments, including chromosome 9 orphons, were left out of the earlier analysis of 587 of the donors. The only immune exposure information available for the cohort was CMV serostatus. In a later analysis, TCR association rates were found to vary across HLA loci, with the most associated TCRs seen for DRB1 alleles and the fewest for HLA-C alleles. Because some donors lacked HLA typing at each locus, the association tests relied only on the typed subset. According to a later genetic analysis, donors in an Asian-associated ancestry cluster had fewer N-insertions in productive TCRs than the approximately 710-donor mean. Some IMGT-functional V segments, including TRBV6-2 and TRBV6-3, could not be told apart with the 87-base-pair reads, so those segments were excluded. A further reported finding was that TCR beta sequences accurately predicted the HLA-A and HLA-B alleles for most subjects in the first cohort. Only TCR beta chains were sequenced in this cohort, and the absence of alpha or paired-chain data limited detectable features. In the study, approximately 150 TCR beta chains were listed as associated with cytomegalovirus. Sequencing depth was assumed to be roughly uniform across donors in the presence/absence analyses, though that assumption may not hold. According to a later analysis, most CMV-associated TCR beta chains appeared to be HLA-restricted, and the HLA associations seemed to be driven largely by CMV exposure. A later analysis associated 15,000 or so TCR beta sequences with specific HLA alleles at a false discovery rate of 0.05. Compared with equally common non-associated chains, HLA-associated TCR beta chains in a later analysis were more clonally expanded and had lower generation probabilities. In vitro tests confirmed that a few of the cytomegalovirus-associated TCR beta chains recognize cytomegalovirus antigens. Assigning TCR associations to individual alleles was difficult when HLA alleles, especially DR and DQ, strongly co-occurred. Several of the top co-occurrence clusters appeared to be linked to parvovirus B19, influenza, CMV and Epstein-Barr virus, according to a later analysis. A cluster of highly shared sequence variants was judged likely to represent a technical artifact of the sequencing pipeline. According to the authors, the approach could potentially be generalized to other disease states and immunological phenotypes. In a later genetic analysis, a missense DCLRE1C variant was associated with V-gene and J-gene trimming of TCR beta chains, and the association was replicated in an independent cohort. While some public TCRs were present in many individuals, most TCR sequences turned up only very rarely across donors. In both the original and validation cohorts, the classifier was reported to diagnose cytomegalovirus status with high specificity and sensitivity. Linkage disequilibrium might explain the correlated functional status among segregating V segments, but an unknown experimental factor could not be excluded.

Looking up the germline V gene yields CDR1 MNHNS and CDR2 SASEGT. The CDR3 holds 15 amino acids from the cysteine to the phenylalanine. Just CDR3 DNA is preserved here, 45 bases in frame from base 1. V is pared back by 4 bases and J by 0 bases, with 11 bases lying between the germline termini. Libraries came from the immunoSEQ multiplex PCR assay. A mixture of 60 forward primers for TCR Vbeta segments and 13 reverse primers for TCR Jbeta segments was used in the multiplex PCR. The CDR3 region of rearranged TCR beta genes was amplified from genomic DNA by a multiplex PCR assay. The amplified TCR beta libraries were sequenced on the Illumina HiSeq System as 87-base-pair reads. On the authors' methods: A later analysis tallied tens of millions of unique TCR beta chains across the 666 repertoires, and roughly 11 million of those chains were shared by two or more donors. A nearest-neighbor algorithm error-corrected the raw reads and collapsed the reads into unique sequences, merging closely related sequences to remove PCR and sequencing errors. CDR3 sequences were aligned to IMGT reference sequences to assign V, D and J gene segments. For a sequence to be retained, a match of at least six nucleotides to both a V gene segment and a J gene segment was required. Rearrangements were classified as productive when the CDR3 lacked stop codons and remained in frame with V and J, and all other rearrangements were classified as non-productive. CDR3 was defined by IMGT convention, running from the second conserved V-encoded cysteine to the conserved J-encoded phenylalanine. The earlier analysis of some 580 of the donors excluded any sequence lacking an unambiguous match to a single V gene segment. In an earlier analysis of more than 500 of the donors, a V segment was called functional when productive rearrangements were above 56.7%, and segregating when the standard deviation between donors exceeded 5%. A statistical classification framework was built to diagnose cytomegalovirus status from the catalog of TCR beta chain sequences. In a later analysis, V and J genes were assigned by comparing TCR nucleotide sequences against IMGT/GENE-DB human TR gene sequences. The TCRdist pipeline was used in a later analysis to assign CDR3 sequences and most-parsimonious VDJ recombination scenarios. In a later analysis, each TCR beta chain was defined by its CDR3 amino acid sequence together with its V-gene family, and reads without a unique V-gene family were excluded. A later analysis removed 600 or so highly shared, low-generation-probability nucleotide sequences to deal with suspected cross-contamination and a sequencing artifact. In a later analysis, a clonal expansion index for each public chain was calculated from normalized within-repertoire ranks of inferred template counts. In a later analysis, generation probabilities were computed with a VDJ recombination model fitted to out-of-frame rearrangements, and the resulting probabilities were checked against IGoR. Hypergeometric tests were used in a later analysis to score TCR-TCR, TCR-HLA and TCR-CMV co-occurrence, with a repertoire-size bias correction applied to the TCR pairs. To estimate false discovery rates, a later analysis permuted the HLA or CMV assignments 20 times. In a later analysis, co-occurring TCRs were grouped using DBSCAN, with TCRdist sequence similarity added in when clustering inside HLA-allele-positive subsets. Repertoires with fewer than 30,000 or more than 120,000 public chains were left out of co-occurrence clustering, as were five repertoires with anomalous nucleotide sharing. The source is immuneACCESS, and TCRdb retained only in-frame sequences with V and J called. Part of the clones is not carried over; for the studies checked, unresolved V genes explain less than half of this, and the remainder is unexplained. That table supplies the V and J calls and clone size; D and trimming were determined from the DNA. Present in this sample are 150,000 to 200,000 clones, around three quarters of which were seen just once. The ten most abundant clones make up 2.5% of the sample.

The cohort comprised more than 550 healthy bone marrow donors. At the time of sampling, every cohort member was nominally healthy, though immune exposures that went unrecorded were likely present. The donor was CMV seropositive and was included in the group of some 290 seropositive cohort members. Every donor gave a peripheral blood sample, and the peripheral blood mononuclear cells from that sample were used for TCR beta sequencing. The Qiagen DNeasy Blood Extraction Kit was used to extract genomic DNA from the blood cell samples. The sample holds a few counts of this clone. The antigen it recognizes is unknown. No base quality values were provided; no much bigger clone lies one nucleotide off.

The V and J segments used are TRBV6-1 and TRBJ2-3; matching of 6 bases hints at TRBD2 as the D gene. The receptor was isolated from a woman aged 25 to 39 in good health and CMV-seropositive. Source material: PBMCs. The nucleotides are TGTGCCAGCAGTGTCGGTGGAGGGAGCACAGATACGCAGTATTTT. Translated, it gives CASSVGGGSTDTQYF.